This TCR beta chain emerged from a study of blood T cells in healthy people across ages. Study-wide points: Naive and antigen-experienced cells were not separated, limiting conclusive comparison.

The CDR3 is 14 amino acids. With respect to this clonotype: Its antigen remains unidentified.

Primed by a sample-barcoded 5' primer and a J-beta primer mix, a second PCR proceeded for 7 to 11 cycles. One entry per CDR3 protein, called by TCRdb with MiXCR from the 5' RACE reads. In the table there are about 640,000 distinct CDR3 sequences, 45% to 65% of which are singletons. This chain uses TRBV21-1 with TRBJ1-2; TRBD1 was called by the table and not checked on the DNA. TRBV21-1 is labeled a pseudogene. The receptor was isolated from a man aged 60 to 69 in good health. The source material was blood. The CDR3 region is CASSTRTGEDGYTF. For the CDR3, the DNA is TGTGCCAGCAGCACCCGGACAGGGGAGGATGGCTACACCTTC.